Given below is one T cell receptor (beta chain) in context. Its antigen is still unknown. This entry comes from a study of T-cell reconstitution after alpha-beta-depleted transplantation in children. As it was prepared, the TCRbeta library received unique molecular identifiers. TCRdb called the PCR reads again in MiXCR, with one record for every CDR3 protein. The sample includes roughly 350,000 distinct CDR3 sequences, about a sixth of them seen just once. Points from the study as a whole: Surviving recipient cells, namely T cells and thymic progenitors, were the source of high day-60 TCRbeta diversity in some patients. Where alpha-beta T cells came from about two months after transplant was reportedly several hundred expanded graft clones. Hyperexpanded clones declined; after one year, newly produced T cells mostly supplied diversity.

V trimming: 1 base; J trimming: 6 bases; junction bases outside the gene matches: 6. There are 16 residues in the CDR3. Per germline, CDR1 MGHRA and CDR2 YSYEKL. The clonotype comes from a male patient between 2 and 15 years old who had a stem cell transplant for acute lymphoblastic leukemia, so the T cells may come from the graft donor. This specimen consisted of PBMCs, mostly from graft donor cells, obtained 360 days after TCRalphabeta/CD19-depleted stem cell transplant. J is TRBJ2-3 and V is TRBV4-1, with 11 bases that match TRBD2. The CDR3 coding sequence is TGCGCCAGCAGCCAAGTACTAGCGGGAGTGGGGGATACGCAGTATTTT. Residues: CASSQVLAGVGDTQYF.